The 10 T cell receptor beta chains below were found in one sample sequenced in a study of human T cells and chemical hapten exposure. The time point: patch test 2, 6 weeks after DPC sensitization. The treatment was: therapeutic diphenylcyclopropenone sensitization with weekly scalp DPC. TCRdb redid the calling of the RACE reads with MiXCR, one entry per CDR3 protein. The sample yields about 54,000 distinct CDR3 sequences, more than 9% seen once. This sample comprised whole blood, obtained in connection with sensitization to the hapten diphenylcyclopropenone (DPC). The receptors were gathered from a woman in her fifties or sixties with alopecia areata. Some clones in this sample may be carry-over from other donors' samples.

The table lists this clonotype with a few counts. The junction does not match germline at one end; this may be a read error. The V gene is TRBV7-7, the J gene TRBJ2-7; 10 bases fit TRBD1. Germline values: CDR1 SSHAT, CDR2 FNYEAQ (reference sequence). This CDR3 is built from 16 residues. The CDR3 nucleotides read TGTGCTAGCAGCCCGCGACAGGGGGCAACTTTCTACGAGCAGTACTTC. This codes for CASSPRQGATFYEQYF.

This clonotype has at least ten counts. The chain combines TRBV18 with TRBJ1-2; 7 bases agree with TRBD1. In germline, CDR1 is KGHSH, CDR2 LQKENI. J gave up 2 bases and V 5 bases, and 2 bases lay outside the gene matches. The CDR3 has 13 residues. The CDR3 region has the DNA TGTGCCAGCTCAGAGGACAGGAACTATGGCTACACCTTC. Protein: CASSEDRNYGYTF.

This chain links TRBV28 with TRBJ1-5, with D perhaps matching TRBD1 (6 bases). CDR1 MDHEN and CDR2 SYDVKM come from the germline V gene. The ends were cut back, 5 bases at V and 1 base at J, with 15 bases in the middle. This CDR3 spans 16 amino acids. CDR3 amino acids: CASSLQGRGSNQPQHF. The CDR3 DNA sequence: TGTGCCAGCAGTCTACAGGGTAGGGGAAGCAATCAGCCCCAGCATTTT.

At least ten counts were recorded for this clonotype. The CDR3 loop is CASSQLGNLYEQYF. The CDR3 region has the DNA TGTGCCAGCAGCCAACTCGGCAATTTATACGAGCAGTACTTC. This chain links TRBV3-1 with TRBJ2-7; D gene unclear. Germline CDR1 reads LGHDT; CDR2 reads YNNKEL (reference sequence). The CDR3 length is 14 residues. Trimming shortened V by 2 bases and J by 4 bases, and 12 bases separated the two germline ends.

This clonotype was observed many times. The chain links TRBV6-6 to TRBJ2-7; TRBD1 aligns across 11 bases. Per germline, CDR1 MNHNY and CDR2 SVGAGI (reference sequence). There are 13 residues in the CDR3. J gave up 5 bases and V 6 bases, and 3 bases lay outside the gene matches. The CDR3, as DNA: TGTGCCAGCAGCAGGACAGGGGGCAACGAGCAGTACTTC. Translation gives CASSRTGGNEQYF.

CDR3 in amino acids: CASRPGQPYNEQFF. The CDR3, as DNA: TGTGCCAGCAGGCCGGGACAGCCTTACAATGAGCAGTTCTTC. The chain carries TRBV6-5 and TRBJ2-1; 7 bases are shared with TRBD1. Germline trimming cut 6 bases from V and 4 bases from J; bases unmatched to any gene: 6. The CDR3 totals 14 residues. The germline CDR1 and CDR2 sequences are MNHEY and SVGAGI.

This clonotype has ten or more counts. This sequence joins TRBV28 and TRBJ1-2; D not resolved. V lost 10 bases, J lost 5 bases, and 17 bases lay in between. The germline V gene encodes CDR1 MDHEN and CDR2 SYDVKM. The CDR3 is made up of 13 amino acids. The CDR3 loop reads CATGSDLVYGYTF. DNA of the CDR3: TGTGCCACCGGATCCGACTTGGTTTATGGCTACACCTTC.

The chain joins TRBV29-1 to TRBJ2-3, with a weak D call TRBD2 (6 bases). CDR1 is SQVTM, CDR2 ANQGSEA, per germline. V was clipped by 5 bases and J by 2 bases, with 14 bases between them. The CDR3 extends over 14 amino acids. The DNA of the CDR3 is TGCAGCGTTCTAAACGGAGGGCTCACAGATACGCAGTATTTT. Amino acids: CSVLNGGLTDTQYF.

This clonotype is labeled as medium-sized. The chain carries TRBV4-1 and TRBJ1-3, with a weak D call TRBD1 (6 bases). The CDR3 is made up of 17 amino acids. Trimming took off 0 bases at V and 0 bases at J, with 12 bases between the two ends. Germline CDR1 reads MGHRA; CDR2 reads YSYEKL. The CDR3 DNA sequence: TGCGCCAGCAGCCAAGATCAGGGGCTAGACTCTGGAAACACCATATATTTT. It codes for CASSQDQGLDSGNTIYF.

This clonotype was recorded at least ten times. This chain joins TRBV4-1 and TRBJ2-3, with D possibly being TRBD1 (5 bases). The CDR3 is 18 amino acids. V was shortened by 6 bases and J by 0 bases, with 22 bases between the two germline ends. Germline loops: CDR1 MGHRA, CDR2 YSYEKL. The CDR3 here is CASSRWPGAVTSTDTQYF. CDR3 nucleotides: TGCGCCAGCAGTCGATGGCCTGGGGCGGTTACTAGCACAGATACGCAGTATTTT.